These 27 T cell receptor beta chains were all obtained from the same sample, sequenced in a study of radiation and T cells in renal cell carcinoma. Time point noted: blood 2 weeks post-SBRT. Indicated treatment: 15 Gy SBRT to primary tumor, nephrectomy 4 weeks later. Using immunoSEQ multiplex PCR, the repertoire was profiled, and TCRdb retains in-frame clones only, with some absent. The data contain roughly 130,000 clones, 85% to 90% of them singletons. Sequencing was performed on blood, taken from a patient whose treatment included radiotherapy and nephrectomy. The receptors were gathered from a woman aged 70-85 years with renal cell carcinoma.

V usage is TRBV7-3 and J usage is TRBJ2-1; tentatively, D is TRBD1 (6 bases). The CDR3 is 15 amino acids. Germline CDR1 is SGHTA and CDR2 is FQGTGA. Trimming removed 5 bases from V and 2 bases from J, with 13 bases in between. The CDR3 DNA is TGTGCCAGCAGCGCAACAGGGTCCGCCTACAATGAGCAGTTCTTC. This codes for CASSATGSAYNEQFF. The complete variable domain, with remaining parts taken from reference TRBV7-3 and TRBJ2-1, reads GAGVSQTPSNKVTEKGKYVELRCDPISGHTALYWYRQSLGQGPEFLIYFQGTGAADDSGLPNDRFFAVRPEGSVSTLKIQRTERGDSAVYLCASSATGSAYNEQFFGPGTRLTVL.

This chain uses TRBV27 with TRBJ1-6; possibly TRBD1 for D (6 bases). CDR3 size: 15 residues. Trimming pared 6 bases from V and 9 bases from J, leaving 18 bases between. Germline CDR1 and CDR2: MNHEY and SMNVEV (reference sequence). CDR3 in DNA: TGTGCCAGCAGACCGGCGACAGGCGGAATTTCACCCCTCCACTTT. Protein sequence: CASRPATGGISPLHF.

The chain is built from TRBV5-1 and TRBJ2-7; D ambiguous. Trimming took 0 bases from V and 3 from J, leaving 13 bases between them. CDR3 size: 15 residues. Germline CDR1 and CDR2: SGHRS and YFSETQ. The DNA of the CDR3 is TGCGCCAGCAGCTTGGAGCCTAGTCCCATCTACGAGCAGTACTTC. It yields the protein CASSLEPSPIYEQYF.

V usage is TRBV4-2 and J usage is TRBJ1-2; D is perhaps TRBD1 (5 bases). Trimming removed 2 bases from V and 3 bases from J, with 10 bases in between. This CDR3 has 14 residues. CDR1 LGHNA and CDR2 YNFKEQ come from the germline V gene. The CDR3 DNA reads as TGTGCCAGCAGCCAATCAGGGAGCGACTATGGCTACACCTTC. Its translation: CASSQSGSDYGYTF.

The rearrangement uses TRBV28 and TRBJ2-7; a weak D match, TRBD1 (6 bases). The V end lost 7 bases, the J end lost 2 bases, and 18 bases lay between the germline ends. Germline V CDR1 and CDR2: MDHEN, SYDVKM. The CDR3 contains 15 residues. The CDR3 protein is CASTTPHRVPYEQYF. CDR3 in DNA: TGTGCCAGCACCACTCCCCACAGGGTCCCCTACGAGCAGTACTTC.

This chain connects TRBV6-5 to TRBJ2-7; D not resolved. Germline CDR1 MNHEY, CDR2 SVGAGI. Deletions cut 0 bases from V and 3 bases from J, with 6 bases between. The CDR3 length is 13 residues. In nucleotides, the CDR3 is TGTGCCAGCAGTTACTCCTTCGGCTACGAGCAGTACTTC. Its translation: CASSYSFGYEQYF.

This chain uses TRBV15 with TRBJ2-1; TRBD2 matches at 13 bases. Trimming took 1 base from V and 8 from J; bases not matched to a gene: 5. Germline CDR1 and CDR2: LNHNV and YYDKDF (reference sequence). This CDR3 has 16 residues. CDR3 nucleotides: TGTGCCACCAGCAGAGCCACTAGCGGGGGGGCCTATGAGCAGTTCTTC. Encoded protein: CATSRATSGGAYEQFF.

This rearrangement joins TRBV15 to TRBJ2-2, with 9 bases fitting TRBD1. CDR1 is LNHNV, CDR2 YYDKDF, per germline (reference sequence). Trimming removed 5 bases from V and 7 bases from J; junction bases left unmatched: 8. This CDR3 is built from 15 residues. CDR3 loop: CATSFRQGVNGELFF. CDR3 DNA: TGTGCCACCAGCTTCAGACAGGGGGTGAACGGGGAGCTGTTTTTT.

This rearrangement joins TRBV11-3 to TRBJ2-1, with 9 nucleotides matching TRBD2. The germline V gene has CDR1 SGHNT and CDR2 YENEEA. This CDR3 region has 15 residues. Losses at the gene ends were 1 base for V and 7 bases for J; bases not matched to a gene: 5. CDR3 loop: CASSLAGGGANEQFF. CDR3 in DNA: TGTGCCAGCAGCTTAGCTGGCGGGGGGGCGAATGAGCAGTTCTTC.

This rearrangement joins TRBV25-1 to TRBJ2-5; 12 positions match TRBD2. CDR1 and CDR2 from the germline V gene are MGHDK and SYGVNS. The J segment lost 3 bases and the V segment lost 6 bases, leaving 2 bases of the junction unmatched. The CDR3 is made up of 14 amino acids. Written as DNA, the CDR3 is TGTGCCAGCAGGACTAGCGGGAGCAAAGAGACCCAGTACTTC. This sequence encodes CASRTSGSKETQYF.

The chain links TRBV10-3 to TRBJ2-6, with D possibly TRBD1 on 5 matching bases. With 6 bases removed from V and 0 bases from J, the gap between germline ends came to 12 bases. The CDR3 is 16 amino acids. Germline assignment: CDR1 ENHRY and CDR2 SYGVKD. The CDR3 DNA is TGTGCCATCAGAAGACAGCTCCGCTCTGGGGCCAACGTCCTGACTTTC. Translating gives CAIRRQLRSGANVLTF.

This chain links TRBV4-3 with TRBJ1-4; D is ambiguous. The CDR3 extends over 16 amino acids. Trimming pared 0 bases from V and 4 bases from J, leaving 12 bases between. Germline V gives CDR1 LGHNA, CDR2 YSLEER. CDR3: CASSQDGVSGNEKLFF. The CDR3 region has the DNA TGCGCCAGCAGCCAAGATGGGGTGTCGGGTAATGAAAAACTGTTTTTT.

The CDR3 DNA sequence: TGCGCCAGCAGCTTGGACAGGAGCTCCTATAATTCACCCCTCCACTTT. This sequence encodes CASSLDRSSYNSPLHF. The chain carries TRBV5-1 and TRBJ1-6; D is perhaps TRBD1 (5 bases). The CDR3 has 16 amino acids. V dropped 0 bases and J dropped 0 bases, with 7 bases sitting between them. Germline-derived CDR1 and CDR2 are SGHRS and YFSETQ. Supplemented by reference TRBV5-1 and TRBJ1-6, the full variable domain reads KAGVTQTPRYLIKTRGQQVTLSCSPISGHRSVSWYQQTPGQGLQFLFEYFSETQRNKGNFPGRFSGRQFSNSRSEMNVSTLELGDSALYLCASSLDRSSYNSPLHFGNGTRLTVT.

The CDR3 nucleotides are TGTGCCAGTACTCGTCGGGCGGGGTCCTACGAGCAGTACTTC. Protein: CASTRRAGSYEQYF. V and J are TRBV19 and TRBJ2-7, with D possibly TRBD2 on 6 matching bases. CDR1 and CDR2 (germline): LNHDA, SQIVND (reference sequence). V was pared by 7 bases and J by 1 base, with 14 bases between. The CDR3 has 14 amino acids.

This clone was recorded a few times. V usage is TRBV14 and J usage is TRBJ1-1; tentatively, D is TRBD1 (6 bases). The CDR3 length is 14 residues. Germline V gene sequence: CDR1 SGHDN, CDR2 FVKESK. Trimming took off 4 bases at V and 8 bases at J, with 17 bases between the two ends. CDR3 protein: CASSPLEQGPEAFF. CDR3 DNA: TGTGCCAGCAGCCCCCTAGAACAGGGCCCCGAAGCTTTCTTT. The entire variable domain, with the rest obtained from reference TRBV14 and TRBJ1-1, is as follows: EAGVTQFPSHSVIEKGQTVTLRCDPISGHDNLYWYRRVMGKEIKFLLHFVKESKQDESGMPNNRFLAERTGGTYSTLKVQPAELEDSGVYFCASSPLEQGPEAFFGQGTRLTVV.

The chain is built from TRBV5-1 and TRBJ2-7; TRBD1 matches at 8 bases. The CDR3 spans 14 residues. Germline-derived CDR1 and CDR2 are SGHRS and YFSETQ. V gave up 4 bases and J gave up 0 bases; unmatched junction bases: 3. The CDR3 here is CASSIQGVSYEQYF. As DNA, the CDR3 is TGCGCCAGCAGCATACAGGGGGTCTCCTACGAGCAGTACTTC.

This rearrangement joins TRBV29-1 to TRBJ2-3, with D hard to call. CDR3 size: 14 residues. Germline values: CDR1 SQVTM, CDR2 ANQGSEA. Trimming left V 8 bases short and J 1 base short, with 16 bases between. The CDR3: CSTRFSRGTDTQYF. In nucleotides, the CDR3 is TGCAGCACCCGGTTTAGCCGTGGCACAGATACGCAGTATTTT.

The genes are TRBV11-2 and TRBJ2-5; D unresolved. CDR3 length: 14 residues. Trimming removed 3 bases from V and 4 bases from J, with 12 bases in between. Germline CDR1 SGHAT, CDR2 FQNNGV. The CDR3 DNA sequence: TGTGCCAGCAGCTTGAAGGGTTTAGGAGAGACCCAGTACTTC. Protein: CASSLKGLGETQYF.

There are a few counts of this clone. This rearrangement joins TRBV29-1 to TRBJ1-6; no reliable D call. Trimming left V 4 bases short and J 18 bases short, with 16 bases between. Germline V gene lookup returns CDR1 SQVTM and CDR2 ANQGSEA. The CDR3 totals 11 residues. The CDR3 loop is CSVAQVARGHF. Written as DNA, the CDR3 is TGCAGCGTTGCCCAGGTGGCCCGAGGCCACTTT.

CDR3 DNA sequence: TGTGCCAGCAGCTTAATCCCAGCCCACCGGACTGAAGCTTTCTTT. Amino acids: CASSLIPAHRTEAFF. The chain has TRBV11-1 and TRBJ1-1; D ambiguous. The CDR3 totals 15 residues. Looked up from germline, CDR1 is SGHAT and CDR2 is FQDESV (reference sequence). V lost 2 bases and J lost 5, with 15 bases in between.

In nucleotides, the CDR3 is TGCGCCAGCAGCAGAACGGAGTACACAGATACGCAGTATTTT. Translated: CASSRTEYTDTQYF. This chain uses TRBV5-1 with TRBJ2-3, with D unresolved. This CDR3 has 14 residues. Trimming pared 4 bases from V and 2 bases from J, leaving 11 bases between. Germline CDR1 is SGHRS and CDR2 is YFSETQ.

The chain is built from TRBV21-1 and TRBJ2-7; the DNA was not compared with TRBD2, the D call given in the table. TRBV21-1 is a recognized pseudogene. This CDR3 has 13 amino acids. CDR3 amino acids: CASSKLAPREQYF. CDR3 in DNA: TGTGCCAGCAGCAAACTAGCACCTCGGGAGCAGTACTTC.

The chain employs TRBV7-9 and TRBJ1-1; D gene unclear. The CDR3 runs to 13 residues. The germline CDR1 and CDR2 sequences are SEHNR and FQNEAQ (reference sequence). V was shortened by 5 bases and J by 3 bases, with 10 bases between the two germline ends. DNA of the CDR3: TGTGCCAGCAGCGCGGCACAGTACACTGAAGCTTTCTTT. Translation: CASSAAQYTEAFF.

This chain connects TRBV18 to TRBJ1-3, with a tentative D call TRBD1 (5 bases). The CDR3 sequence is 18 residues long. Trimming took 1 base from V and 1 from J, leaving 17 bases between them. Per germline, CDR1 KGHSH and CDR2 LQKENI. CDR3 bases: TGTGCCAGCTCACCACGCGGTGGCAGGGTGTCATCTGGAAACACCATATATTTT. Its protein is CASSPRGGRVSSGNTIYF.

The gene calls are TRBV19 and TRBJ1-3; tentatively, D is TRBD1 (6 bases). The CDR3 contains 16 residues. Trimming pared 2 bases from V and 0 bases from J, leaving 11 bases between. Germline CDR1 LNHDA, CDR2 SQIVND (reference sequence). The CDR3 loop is CASSIQQGSSGNTIYF. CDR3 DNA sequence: TGTGCCAGTAGTATACAACAGGGAAGCTCTGGAAACACCATATATTTT.

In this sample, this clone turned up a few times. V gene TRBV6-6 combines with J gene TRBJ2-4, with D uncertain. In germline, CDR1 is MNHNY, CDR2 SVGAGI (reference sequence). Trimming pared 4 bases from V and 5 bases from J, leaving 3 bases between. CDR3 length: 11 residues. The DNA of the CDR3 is TGTGCCAGCAGTTTGGAAAACATTCAGTACTTC. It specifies CASSLENIQYF.

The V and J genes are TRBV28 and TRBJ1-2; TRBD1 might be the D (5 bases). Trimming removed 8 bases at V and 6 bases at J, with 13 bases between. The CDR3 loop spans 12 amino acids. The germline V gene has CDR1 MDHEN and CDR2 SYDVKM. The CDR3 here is CASSDPRDGYTF. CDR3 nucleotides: TGTGCCAGCTCAGATCCCAGGGATGGCTACACCTTC.